This is a list of T cell receptor beta chains from one sample in a study of regulatory T cells in long-lasting Graves disease. Each CDR3 protein is one row after TCRdb ran MiXCR on the multiplex PCR reads. The repertoire has roughly 530,000 distinct CDR3 sequences, roughly 16% of them found once; the top ten carry 25%. This sample was also put to use in a study of T cells in Graves' hyperthyroidism and ophthalmopathy.

The sequencing used peripheral blood mononuclear cells (PBMCs), collected at new diagnosis, from a patient treated with antithyroid drugs. These receptors were taken from a woman aged 35-60 years with Graves disease. Each CDR3 is given with its conserved first and last residue. The D gene is left open where the match is weak. Not all rows give a size; the values are once, few, many and, for expanded clones, a class.

abundance	v_gene	j_gene	d_gene	CDR3nt	CDR3aa
many	TRBV20-1	TRBJ1-6	-	TGCAGTCCCGCGGTGTTGGGCTCCTATAATTCACCCCTCCACTTT	CSPAVLGSYNSPLHF
-	TRBV28	TRBJ1-2	-	TGTGCCAGCAGCCAAACAGGGTTAGGCGATGGCTACACCTTC	CASSQTGLGDGYTF
many	TRBV2	TRBJ1-1	TRBD1	TGTGCCAGCAGGGACAGGGGGATCGCTGAAGCTTTCTTT	CASRDRGIAEAFF
few	TRBV5-6	TRBJ2-1	-	TGTGCCAGCAGCTTGGCGGGGGCTATCAATGAGCAGTTCTTC	CASSLAGAINEQFF
-	TRBV4-1	TRBJ2-3	-	TGCGCCAGCAGCCAAGGAGAGGGAGATACGCAGTATTTT	CASSQGEGDTQYF
-	TRBV7-9	TRBJ1-2	-	TGTGCCAGCAGCCTAACAGAGCTACCTAACTATGGCTACACCTTC	CASSLTELPNYGYTF
-	TRBV4-1	TRBJ1-2	-	TGCGCCAGCAGCCTCGGCGGCAGGGGCTACTTATCTAACTATGGCTACACCTTC	CASSLGGRGYLSNYGYTF
many	TRBV20-1	TRBJ1-2	TRBD1	TGCAGTGCTAGAGAAACAGGGGTGCCCCACGGCTACACCTTC	CSARETGVPHGYTF
many	TRBV3-1	TRBJ2-1	TRBD2	TGTGCCAGCAGCCAAGGTGGCGGGGGGAGCTCCTACAATGAGCAGTTCTTC	CASSQGGGGSSYNEQFF
many	TRBV12-3/TRBV12-4	TRBJ1-2	TRBD1	TGTGCCAGCAGGTACTCCGGGACAGGGGGCTTTGGCTACACCTTC	CASRYSGTGGFGYTF
-	TRBV20-1	TRBJ2-6	-	TGCAGTGCTAGAGATACCAGGGCTGGGGCCAACGTCCTGACTTTC	CSARDTRAGANVLTF
-	TRBV7-9	TRBJ1-2	TRBD1	TGTGCCGGCAGCTTAGAAACAGGGGGAGTGTTCGACTATGGCTACACCTTC	CAGSLETGGVFDYGYTF
-	TRBV30	TRBJ1-2	-	TGTGCCTGGAGTAACCGGGGGGGTGCTTCTAACTATGGCTACACCTTC	CAWSNRGGASNYGYTF
few	TRBV10-3	TRBJ2-3	TRBD1	TGTGCCATCGGGGGGAGTAAGATTGGGACAGGGGGCCCTGGAACAGATACGCAGTATTTT	CAIGGSKIGTGGPGTDTQYF
many	TRBV28	TRBJ1-1	-	TGTGCCAGCAGTTCGACCTGGACAGTCATGAACACTGAAGCTTTCTTT	CASSSTWTVMNTEAFF
few	TRBV11-2	TRBJ2-1	TRBD1	TGTGCCAGCAGCTTAGCACAGGGGGTTGAGCAGTTCTTC	CASSLAQGVEQFF
many	TRBV2	TRBJ2-7	-	TGTGCCAGCAGCCCAGGACCAGGAGACGAGCAGTACTTC	CASSPGPGDEQYF
few	TRBV20-1	TRBJ2-7	-	TGCAGTGCTAGTACGGCGGGACCCCTCGAGCAGTACTTC	CSASTAGPLEQYF
many	TRBV5-1	TRBJ2-7	-	TGCGCCAGCAGCCCGGGCGTGGAGCCCGCCTCCGAGCAGTACTTC	CASSPGVEPASEQYF
-	TRBV12-3/TRBV12-4	TRBJ2-1	-	TGTGCCAGCAGTCTGAGCCTTCAGTATGAGCAGTTCTTC	CASSLSLQYEQFF
many	TRBV18	TRBJ1-4	TRBD1	TGTGCCAGCTCACCATTGGGACAGGCCAATGAAAAACTGTTTTTT	CASSPLGQANEKLFF
many	TRBV27	TRBJ2-7	-	TGTGCCAGCAGTTTAATCGGACAGACAAACGAGCAGTACTTC	CASSLIGQTNEQYF
-	TRBV2	TRBJ2-2	-	TGTGCCAGCACCCAGGGGGGTGCGCTCACCGGGGAGCTGTTTTTT	CASTQGGALTGELFF
few	TRBV20-1	TRBJ2-7	-	TGCAGTGCTAGAGATGTAAGGGGTACGTACGAGCAGTACTTC	CSARDVRGTYEQYF
many	TRBV11-2	TRBJ2-1	TRBD2	TGTGCCAGCAGCTTAGCTGGGCTAGCGGCAAATGAGCAGTTCTTC	CASSLAGLAANEQFF
many	TRBV28	TRBJ2-1	-	TGTGCCAGCAGCTTTCCCGGGACCTCCTACAATGAGCAGTTCTTC	CASSFPGTSYNEQFF
many	TRBV3-1	TRBJ2-7	-	TGTGCCAGCAGCCAGGACAGCTCCTACGAGCAGTACTTC	CASSQDSSYEQYF
many	TRBV7-2	TRBJ2-1	-	TGTGCCAGCAGCTTAGTGATGGGTTCCTACAATGAGCAGTTCTTC	CASSLVMGSYNEQFF
-	TRBV24-1	TRBJ1-5	-	TGTGCCACCAGTGACCCTCAGGTCCGTGGGCAGCCCCAGCATTTT	CATSDPQVRGQPQHF
-	TRBV20-1	TRBJ1-2	TRBD1	TGCAGTGCTAGACTCCCGAACGCAGGGGGCCGGGGCTACACCTTC	CSARLPNAGGRGYTF
many	TRBV12-3/TRBV12-4	TRBJ1-2	-	TGTGCCAGCAGTTTTGGAGTAGAGCTCTATGGCTACACCTTC	CASSFGVELYGYTF
-	TRBV28	TRBJ2-6	TRBD1	TGTGCCAGCAGCCCAGCCGGGACAGGGGACTCTGGGGCCAACGTCCTGACTTTC	CASSPAGTGDSGANVLTF
many	TRBV3-1	TRBJ1-4	-	TGTGCCAGCAGCCAAGACACAACTAATGAAAAACTGTTTTTT	CASSQDTTNEKLFF
-	TRBV7-9	TRBJ1-1	-	TGTGCCAGCAGCTGGGCTCGAACCGGGAGCGACACTGAAGCTTTCTTT	CASSWARTGSDTEAFF
few	TRBV6-1	TRBJ1-6	TRBD1	TGTGCCAGCAGTAAAAGACAGGGGGGAAGTCCACCCCTCCACTTT	CASSKRQGGSPPLHF
many	TRBV12-3/TRBV12-4	TRBJ1-1	-	TGTGCCAGCAGTCCCAACCCGGGACAGAACACTGAAGCTTTCTTT	CASSPNPGQNTEAFF